This T cell receptor (beta chain) was recorded in a study of T-cell reconstitution after alpha-beta-depleted transplantation in children. Study results and caveats: Surviving recipient T cells and thymic progenitors underlay high day-60 TCRbeta diversity in some patients. Two months or so post-transplant, alpha-beta T cells reportedly derived from several hundred expanded graft clones.

Points on this clonotype: Its antigen is not known.

The germline V gene has CDR1 DFQATT and CDR2 SNEGSKA (reference sequence). Trimming cost V 0 bases and J 12 bases, with 21 bases left between them. This CDR3 spans 15 amino acids. Unique molecular identifiers were incorporated into the prepared TCRbeta library. TCRdb analysed the PCR reads with MiXCR anew, one entry per CDR3 protein. The table shows a few hundred thousand distinct CDR3 sequences, with over 10% occurring only once. The sequence was collected from a male patient younger than 18 who had a stem cell transplant for acute myeloid leukemia, so the T cells may come from the graft donor. Sequencing used PBMCs, mostly from graft donor cells, obtained 360 days after TCRalphabeta/CD19-depleted stem cell transplant. The rearrangement links TRBV20-1 to TRBJ1-5, with D unclear. The CDR3 region is CSARDKVWQEDSQHF. As DNA, the CDR3 is TGCAGTGCTAGAGATAAGGTTTGGCAGGAGGATAGCCAGCATTTT.